The present TCR beta chain was sequenced within a study of T cells after posttransplantation cyclophosphamide. Only in-frame clones appear in the TCRdb table, and some are missing; sequencing was by immunoSEQ multiplex PCR. The repertoire has about 38,000 clones, none seen only once; the ten largest take 2% to 3%. There are many counts of this clone. The related graft donor's blood sample was taken on the day of bone marrow donation. Germline values: CDR1 SGHTA, CDR2 FQGNSA. The CDR3 spans 14 residues. The V and J ends lost 3 bases and 1 base, in that order; junction bases with no gene match: 2. This clonotype originated in a man in his fifties or sixties in good health, CMV-negative, and a related stem cell transplant donor. The sequenced sample was PBMCs. The genes are TRBV7-2 and TRBJ2-7; TRBD1 matches 8 bases. CDR3 amino acids: CASSFQGASYEQYF. The CDR3 region has the DNA TGTGCCAGCAGCTTTCAGGGGGCATCCTACGAGCAGTACTTC.